This T cell receptor (beta chain) was recovered during a study of long-term antiretroviral therapy in people with HIV. Study information: Some samples came about a decade before the 2015 immediate-ART recommendation, and these were the earliest. General study findings and limits: Despite increasing after ART, diversity remained lower than that of transplant donor controls.

Concerning this clone itself: Its cognate antigen is unknown.

At the survey level, the v3.0 immunoSEQ assay was run. Method: immunoSEQ multiplex PCR; TCRdb's copy keeps in-frame clones and lacks some. The sample has 20,000 to 25,000 clones, more than 75% seen once; the top ten hold 3% to 4%. In germline, CDR1 is WNHNN, CDR2 SYGVQD (reference sequence). The V end was cut by 3 bases, the J end by 4 bases, with 15 bases between. The CDR3 spans 15 residues. Sequencing was performed on unsorted PBMCs, taken 2.3 years after starting antiretroviral therapy. The rearrangement links TRBV10-1 to TRBJ1-1; D remains ambiguous. The sequence was obtained from a man in his sixties with HIV. The CDR3 protein is CASSEHQMGITEAFF. CDR3 coding DNA: TGCGCCAGCAGTGAACATCAAATGGGAATCACTGAAGCTTTCTTT.